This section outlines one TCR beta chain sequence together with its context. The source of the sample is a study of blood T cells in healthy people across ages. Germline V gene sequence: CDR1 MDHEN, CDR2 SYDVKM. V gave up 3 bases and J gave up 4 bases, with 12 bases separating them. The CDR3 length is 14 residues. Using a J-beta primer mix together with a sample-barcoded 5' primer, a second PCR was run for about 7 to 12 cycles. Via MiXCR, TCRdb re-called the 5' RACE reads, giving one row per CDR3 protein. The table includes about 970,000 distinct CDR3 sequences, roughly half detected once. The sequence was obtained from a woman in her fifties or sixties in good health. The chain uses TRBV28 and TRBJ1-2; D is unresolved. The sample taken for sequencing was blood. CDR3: CASSFLLGSYGYTF. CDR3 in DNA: TGTGCCAGCAGTTTCTTATTGGGGAGCTATGGCTACACCTTC.